This T cell receptor (beta chain) was identified during a study of regulatory T cells in long-lasting Graves disease. Comments on this clonotype: The antigen remains unidentified.

General study points: Thyroid tissue was not studied; only peripheral blood was. Repertoires from persistent disease leaned toward TRBV28, TRBJ1-2 and TRBJ2-5.

Documented time point: persistent/refractory GD, antithyroid drugs over 5 years with positive TRAb. PBMC-derived RNA was used for the TCR library. Patients all came to the study from an endocrinology department in Xi'an, China. Building the TCR beta libraries relied on iRepertoire HTBI primers, and CDR3 regions underwent Arm-PCR. TCRdb reprocessed the multiplex PCR reads with MiXCR, giving one entry per CDR3 protein. The sample shows about 340,000 distinct CDR3 sequences, about 18% of them seen only once. The junction had 5 bases not matched to a gene; V was cut back by 1 base and J by 3 bases. This CDR3 region has 15 residues. In germline, CDR1 is SGHTA, CDR2 FQGNSA.

The chain recombines TRBV7-2 with TRBJ2-7, with 8 nucleotides matching TRBD1. The source material was peripheral blood mononuclear cells (PBMCs), sampled when the disease was refractory, from a patient treated with antithyroid drugs. The receptor comes from a female donor with Graves disease. The CDR3 DNA reads as TGTGCCAGCAGCTTAGGCCGGACAGGGCACTACGAGCAGTACTTC. It translates to CASSLGRTGHYEQYF.